Reported below is one TCR beta chain. These data are taken from a study of siplizumab effects on memory and regulatory T cells. The J segment lost 4 bases and the V segment lost 8 bases, leaving 4 bases of the junction unmatched. The germline CDR1 and CDR2 sequences are MNHNS and SASEGT. CDR3 size: 15 residues. Here immunoSEQ multiplex PCR was the method, and the copy in TCRdb shows in-frame clones only, minus some. The data contain approximately 48,000 clones, 93% of them seen just once; the ten biggest clones take up roughly 15%. The sequencing sample was made of CD8+ T cells sorted from blood. The chain carries TRBV6-1 and TRBJ2-3, with TRBD2 matching over 15 bases. The clonotype comes from a human donor in good health. CDR3 sequence reads: CASCGLAGGPDTQYF. For the CDR3, the DNA is TGTGCCAGCTGTGGACTAGCGGGAGGGCCAGATACGCAGTATTTT.